A selection of T cell receptor beta chains follows, all from one sample in a study of cytomegalovirus exposure and HLA in healthy donors. Repertoires were generated with immunoSEQ multiplex PCR, while TCRdb's copy carries only in-frame clones and drops some. Here the sample spans around 280,000 clones, 70% to 90% being singletons. Sequenced input: PBMCs. The source is a woman aged 18-29 years in good health and CMV-seronegative. Both conserved end residues are part of each CDR3. D genes are given only for firm matches. Size is omitted from some rows. Given values are once, few, many or a class for expanded clones.

D	size	V	J	CDR3	DNA
.	.	TRBV15	TRBJ2-1	CATSKARGDPYNEQFF	TGTGCCACCAGCAAGGCCAGGGGGGACCCCTACAATGAGCAGTTCTTC
TRBD2	.	TRBV10-3	TRBJ2-2	CAISEGLAVYTGELFF	TGTGCCATCAGTGAGGGACTAGCGGTTTACACCGGGGAGCTGTTTTTT
.	.	TRBV5-4	TRBJ2-3	CASSLSHGSAYYGDTQYF	TGTGCCAGCAGCTTATCCCACGGGAGTGCTTATTACGGAGATACGCAGTATTTT
.	.	TRBV11-3	TRBJ1-1	CASSSTGNTEAFF	TGTGCCAGCAGCTCGACAGGTAACACTGAAGCTTTCTTT
TRBD2	.	TRBV13	TRBJ2-1	CASSLGTSGGHNNEQFF	TGTGCCAGCAGCCTAGGGACTAGCGGGGGGCATAACAATGAGCAGTTCTTC
.	.	TRBV29-1	TRBJ2-2	CSVAGGITGELFF	TGCAGCGTTGCTGGGGGGATCACCGGGGAGCTGTTTTTT
TRBD1	.	TRBV28	TRBJ1-5	CASSSPLDRQGQPQHF	TGTGCCAGCAGTTCGCCCTTGGACAGGCAGGGGCAGCCCCAGCATTTT
.	once	TRBV27	TRBJ1-4	CASRARQINEKLFF	TGTGCCAGCAGGGCTCGACAGATTAATGAAAAACTGTTTTTT
.	few	TRBV7-6	TRBJ2-7	CASSLVMGSYEQYF	TGTGCCAGCAGCTTAGTAATGGGCAGCTACGAGCAGTACTTC
TRBD1	.	TRBV7-3	TRBJ2-7	CASSLTPDRPGRAYEQYF	TGTGCCAGCAGCTTAACCCCGGACAGGCCCGGTCGGGCCTACGAGCAGTACTTC
TRBD2	.	TRBV7-9	TRBJ2-7	CASSLREYSGGYEQYF	TGTGCCAGCAGCTTAAGAGAATACAGCGGGGGGTACGAGCAGTACTTC
.	.	TRBV7-8	TRBJ2-3	CASSLTGPDTQYF	TGTGCCAGCAGCCTAACAGGGCCAGATACGCAGTATTTT
TRBD2	.	TRBV2	TRBJ2-3	CASSVGGGSTDTQYF	TGTGCCAGCAGTGTGGGGGGAGGGAGCACAGATACGCAGTATTTT
TRBD2	.	TRBV7-6	TRBJ2-7	CASSGSGGLYEQYF	TGTGCCAGCAGCGGTAGCGGGGGACTCTACGAGCAGTACTTC
.	.	TRBV12-5	TRBJ1-2	CASGLAPGGNYGYTF	TGTGCTAGTGGTTTGGCCCCGGGAGGTAACTATGGCTACACCTTC
.	.	TRBV19	TRBJ1-3	CASSIQGPGNTIYF	TGTGCCAGTAGTATACAGGGCCCTGGAAACACCATATATTTT
TRBD1	.	TRBV5-6	TRBJ1-2	CASSPLDRDGGYTF	TGTGCCAGCAGCCCCCTGGACAGGGATGGTGGCTACACCTTC
.	.	TRBV5-4	TRBJ1-1	CASSKEGIMNTEAFF	TGTGCCAGCAGTAAAGAGGGAATTATGAACACTGAAGCTTTCTTT
TRBD2	.	TRBV7-2	TRBJ2-5	CASSGRTSGGETQYF	TGTGCCAGCAGCGGCCGGACTAGCGGGGGTGAGACCCAGTACTTC
.	.	TRBV5-1	TRBJ2-5	CASSGTTSRLETQYF	TGCGCCAGCAGCGGAACGACTAGTCGTTTGGAGACCCAGTACTTC
TRBD1	.	TRBV29-1	TRBJ2-3	CSVEGTGGRTDTQYF	TGCAGCGTTGAAGGTACAGGGGGGAGGACAGATACGCAGTATTTT
TRBD1	once	TRBV19	TRBJ1-1	CASSISPGGSTEAFF	TGTGCCAGTAGTATATCTCCAGGGGGATCCACTGAAGCTTTCTTT
.	.	TRBV9	TRBJ2-2	CASSISGRELFF	TGTGCCAGCAGCATCAGCGGGCGGGAGCTGTTTTTT
TRBD2	.	TRBV5-1	TRBJ2-3	CASSGGTSGGRQYF	TGCGCCAGCAGCGGGGGGACTAGCGGGGGGAGGCAGTATTTT
.	.	TRBV7-9	TRBJ2-1	CASSPRVGGGLYNEQFF	TGTGCCAGCAGCCCCCGGGTAGGGGGGGGGTTATACAATGAGCAGTTCTTC
.	.	TRBV30	TRBJ1-5	CAWSPGGDQPQHF	TGTGCCTGGAGTCCTGGGGGGGATCAGCCCCAGCATTTT
TRBD1	.	TRBV13	TRBJ2-3	CASSLNRGMVDTQYF	TGTGCCAGCAGCTTAAACAGGGGGATGGTAGATACGCAGTATTTT
.	.	TRBV18	TRBJ2-3	CASSRSGYTDTQYF	TGTGCCAGTTCGAGGTCGGGATACACAGATACGCAGTATTTT
.	.	TRBV19	TRBJ1-5	CASSIARADYQPQHF	TGTGCCAGTAGTATAGCTAGGGCGGACTATCAGCCCCAGCATTTT
.	.	TRBV7-7	TRBJ2-1	CASSLGGPSSYNEQFF	TGTGCCAGCAGCTTAGGAGGGCCGAGCTCCTACAATGAGCAGTTCTTC
.	.	TRBV27	TRBJ1-1	CASSFSGELITEAFF	TGTGCCAGCAGTTTTTCAGGGGAATTAATCACTGAAGCTTTCTTT
.	.	TRBV10-3	TRBJ2-7	CAITRTDTPSYEQYF	TGTGCCATCACCCGGACTGACACGCCTTCCTACGAGCAGTACTTC
TRBD2	.	TRBV5-1	TRBJ2-5	CASSFRGGTEETQYF	TGCGCCAGCAGCTTTCGCGGGGGGACCGAAGAGACCCAGTACTTC
.	.	TRBV6-1	TRBJ1-1	CASSRQENTEAFF	TGTGCCAGCAGTCGACAGGAGAACACTGAAGCTTTCTTT
.	.	TRBV6-6	TRBJ2-3	CASWASTDTQYF	TGTGCCAGCTGGGCCAGCACAGATACGCAGTATTTT
.	.	TRBV27	TRBJ1-6	CASSTTGGRGSPLHF	TGTGCCAGCAGTACTACAGGAGGGAGAGGGTCACCCCTCCACTTT
.	.	TRBV10-1	TRBJ1-4	CASSDRLNEKLFF	TGCGCCAGCAGTGACAGACTTAATGAAAAACTGTTTTTT
.	.	TRBV5-4	TRBJ2-3	CASSRVSTDTQYF	TGTGCCAGCAGCCGTGTGAGCACAGATACGCAGTATTTT
.	.	TRBV5-4	TRBJ2-7	CASSLLQGLDEQYF	TGTGCCAGCAGCTTGTTGCAGGGTCTGGACGAGCAGTACTTC
.	.	TRBV5-1	TRBJ1-2	CASSLTTGNYGYTF	TGCGCCAGCAGCTTGACCACTGGTAACTATGGCTACACCTTC
.	.	TRBV19	TRBJ1-1	CASSIGGSTEAFF	TGTGCCAGTAGTATCGGGGGTTCCACTGAAGCTTTCTTT
TRBD1	.	TRBV10-3	TRBJ1-5	CAISDGQGAAQPQHF	TGTGCCATCAGTGACGGACAGGGGGCGGCTCAGCCCCAGCATTTT
.	.	TRBV10-2	TRBJ2-1	CASRPGTGLDNEQFF	TGCGCCAGCAGGCCCGGGACGGGACTTGACAATGAGCAGTTCTTC